This TCR beta chain was sequenced during a study of shared clonotypes between healthy human individuals (dated by TCRdb to the early 2020s). At the level of the whole study: The cohort comprised two women and a few men aged 18 to 49 years. Different laboratories and diverse techniques were used to prepare libraries and sequence TCR repertoires, to increase sequencing depth and limit assay-specific biases. To estimate repertoire size and how much clonotypes are shared between individuals, the study performed deep sequencing of blood TCR repertoires from a few healthy adults. For each donor, CD4 naive and CD4 memory were each run on three plates, CD8 naive on two plates, and CD8 memory on one plate. Leukapheresis yielded between about 0.9 and 10 billion PBMCs per donor. Here is what the overall study found, with its caveats: Based on pairwise subsampling, the degree of clonotype sharing among donors was expected to be affected by sequencing depth. Because the study included only a small number of donors, the genetic and exposure-history diversity represented was limited. Naive subsets generally had larger estimated clonotype richness than memory subsets did. Compared with non-shared clonotypes, clonotypes shared by all four sorted-subset donors had higher generation probabilities. Sharing across several donors was observed for about 5% of naive CD4, 3.5% of naive CD8, over 2% of memory CD4, and roughly 0.4% of memory CD8 clonotypes. Sampling was restricted to blood, and TCR repertoires in tissue are likely to differ from TCR repertoires in blood. Incomplete sequencing was indicated by rarefaction of sorted-subset datasets, despite the large sequencing depth.

TCR CDR3 regions were amplified from genomic DNA by multiplex PCR using the deep immunoSEQ assay. Extracted genomic DNA from each cell subset was spread evenly across all wells of several immunoSEQ 96-well plates, with each plate serving as a replicate. For sorted subsets, each replicate PCR was loaded with 200 to 250 ng genomic DNA, equivalent to some 31,000 T cell genomes. Purified libraries were quantified with a Qubit 3.0 fluorometer, sized on a Bioanalyzer 2100, and re-quantified with the KAPA Library Quantification kit. A separate single-read 150-cycle Illumina NextSeq 550 flow cell was used to sequence each immunoSEQ 96-well plate. For the original study's pipeline: Because the immunoSEQ output held only junctional sequences and lacked quality scores, the filtering could not match the filtering applied to full-length reads. Sequences were annotated with PyIR, a Python wrapper for IgBLAST v1.9, using IMGT germline references to assign V/J genes and CDR3. Reads were filtered out if the reads had weak V/J assignments (E-value above 1e-6), no CDR3, stop codons, out-of-frame junctions, or ambiguous translated residues. V3J clonotypes were defined as sequences sharing the same inferred V gene, J gene, and CDR3 amino acid sequence. Percentage overlap between repertoires was computed as shared unique clonotypes divided by the size of the smaller repertoire. RTK rarefaction, the Chao1 estimator, and Recon v2.1 estimates of unobserved clonotypes were used to assess repertoire richness. For all TCRbeta clonotypes obtained by the gDNA method from four donors, generation probabilities were computed with OLGA. TCRdb re-hosts the immuneACCESS table, in-frame sequences only. Its copies lack some clones; in the studies checked, an unresolved V gene accounts for under half of them, and the cause for the rest is not known. Clone size and the V and J calls come from that table; the DNA yielded D and trimming. The sample profile shows a few million clones; 90% to 95% of them were found once. The ten biggest clones cover under 0.45% of the sample.

Germline trimming: 2 bases from V, 3 bases from J; junction bases outside gene matches: 2. CDR3 length: 16 amino acids, cysteine to phenylalanine. CDR3 DNA only is kept here, 48 bases in frame from base 1. Per the germline V gene (reference sequence), SGHNT is the CDR1 and YYREEE is the CDR2. The donors were healthy, HIV-negative adults with no recently reported acute infections or vaccinations. All donors were Caucasian adults living in Nashville, Tennessee, USA. CD4+ T cells were enriched through magnetic negative selection, after which naive cells were positively selected on CD45RA and the remaining negative fraction served as the memory subset. Blood was obtained by leukapheresis, after which PBMCs were separated by Ficoll-Histopaque density gradient centrifugation and cryopreserved in liquid nitrogen vapor phase. Purity and quantity of every magnetically sorted T cell population were checked by analytical flow cytometry. Each sorted fraction had its genomic DNA isolated and then quantified by UV absorbance on a Nanodrop 2000c.

Notes on this clone: Its target antigen remains unknown. No much larger clonotype is one base removed from it; base qualities were not supplied. Other DNA variants within this sample encode the same CDR3.

This receptor chain uses TRBV5-4 and TRBJ2-3; a stretch of 14 junction bases matches TRBD2. The clonotype originates from a man between 18 and 35 years old in good health. Some clones in this sample may be carry-over from other donors' samples. Material for sequencing was naive CD4+ T cells from PBMCs. The cell subset or site tag for this specimen amounts to: CD45RA+ positively selected. DNA sequence: TGTGCCAGCAGCTTAGGACTAGCGGGAGGTACAGATACGCAGTATTTT. Its amino acids are CASSLGLAGGTDTQYF.